The table lists the clone carrying this T cell receptor beta chain with a few counts. This sample is drawn from a study of early T cells in non-severe SARS-CoV-2 infection. Germline V gene data show CDR1 as WSHSY and CDR2 as SAAADI. The CDR3 has 13 residues. The junction had 7 bases not matched to a gene; V was cut back by 8 bases and J by 7 bases. As part of library construction, unique molecular identifiers were attached to individual cDNA molecules. MiXCR, run by TCRdb on the 5' RACE reads, gives a single entry per CDR3 protein. The sample contains roughly 86,000 distinct CDR3 sequences, about 15% of which appear only once.

The TCR originated in an adult who was a healthcare worker with PCR-confirmed SARS-CoV-2 infection or an uninfected control (not recorded which). The gene calls are TRBV10-2 and TRBJ2-1; 8 bases map to TRBD2. The sequenced sample consisted of whole blood. For the CDR3, the DNA is TGCGCCAGCGGCATAGCGGGGTCGAATGAGCAGTTCTTC. Translation: CASGIAGSNEQFF.